The 9 T cell receptor beta chains listed next were all sequenced from one sample in a study of T cell responses to AZD1222 COVID-19 vaccine. Method: immunoSEQ multiplex PCR; TCRdb's copy keeps in-frame clones and lacks some. The sample comprises about 110,000 clones, about nine tenths of which are singletons, and around 5.1% rests with the top ten. This specimen was peripheral blood, taken on day 0 of AZD1222 vaccination. These receptor sequences come from an adult in good health.

The chain employs TRBV27 and TRBJ1-1; D gene unclear. V lost 5 bases, J lost 4 bases, and 11 bases lay in between. Germline CDR1 is MNHEY and CDR2 is SMNVEV (reference sequence). The CDR3 is 13 amino acids. The DNA of the CDR3 is TGTGCCAGCAGTCTCTCAGTGACCACTGAAGCTTTCTTT. Residues: CASSLSVTTEAFF.

This clone has a handful of counts. This chain links TRBV6-5 with TRBJ1-1, with D perhaps TRBD1 (6 bases). Germline V gene sequence: CDR1 MNHEY, CDR2 SVGAGI. CDR3 length: 14 amino acids. Trimming shortened V by 7 bases and J by 4 bases, and 16 bases separated the two germline ends. The CDR3 loop reads CASNLQGRATEAFF. CDR3 nucleotides: TGTGCCAGCAACCTACAGGGTAGGGCCACTGAAGCTTTCTTT.

The rearrangement uses TRBV3-1 (or the pseudogene TRBV3-2) and TRBJ1-5; tentatively, D is TRBD1 (6 bases). This CDR3 has 14 amino acids. Germline V gene data show CDR1 as LGHDT and CDR2 as YNNKEL (reference sequence). V lost 1 base and J lost 6, with 10 bases in between. The CDR3 protein is CASSQAGGAQPQHF. The CDR3 nucleotides are TGTGCCAGCAGCCAAGCGGGGGGGGCTCAGCCCCAGCATTTT.

The genes are TRBV7-9 and TRBJ2-5; 9 bases are a match to TRBD2. The CDR3 length is 16 residues. Per the germline V gene, CDR1 is SEHNR and CDR2 is FQNEAQ (reference sequence). Trimming cost V 5 bases and J 5 bases; bases outside gene matches: 12. CDR3 sequence: CASSPRSSGARETQYF. CDR3 nucleotides: TGTGCCAGCAGCCCCCGTTCTAGCGGGGCCCGTGAGACCCAGTACTTC.

This chain joins TRBV9 and TRBJ2-1; 10 bases are shared with TRBD2. The CDR3 has 15 amino acids. The J segment lost 6 bases and the V segment lost 0 bases, leaving 3 bases of the junction unmatched. The germline gives CDR1 SGDLS, CDR2 YYNGEE. CDR3 residues: CASSVGAGGVNEQFF. CDR3 in DNA: TGTGCCAGCAGCGTAGGAGCGGGAGGGGTCAATGAGCAGTTCTTC. The complete variable domain, with remaining parts taken from reference TRBV9 and TRBJ2-1, reads DSGVTQTPKHLITATGQRVTLRCSPRSGDLSVYWYQQSLDQGLQFLIQYYNGEERAKGNILERFSAQQFPDLHSELNLSSLELGDSALYFCASSVGAGGVNEQFFGPGTRLTVL.

The chain carries TRBV5-1 and TRBJ2-7; the D gene is possibly TRBD2 (6 bases). With 3 bases removed from V and 3 bases from J, the gap between germline ends came to 13 bases. This CDR3 region has 14 residues. Per the germline V gene, CDR1 is SGHRS and CDR2 is YFSETQ. CDR3 nucleotide sequence: TGCGCCAGCAGCTCAGTGGCGGGGTACTACGAGCAGTACTTC. Protein sequence: CASSSVAGYYEQYF.

V usage is TRBV5-8 and J usage is TRBJ2-5, with D possibly being TRBD1 or TRBD2 (5 bases each). In germline, CDR1 is SGHTS, CDR2 YDEGEE. This CDR3 spans 14 amino acids. V was pared by 4 bases and J by 5 bases, with 15 bases between. The CDR3 DNA follows: TGTGCCAGCAGCCTTTGGGGGACGGGGGAGACCCAGTACTTC. Translated: CASSLWGTGETQYF.

The gene calls are TRBV6-4 and TRBJ1-1; D may be TRBD1 (5 bases). V lost 4 bases and J lost 0, with 12 bases in between. Germline CDR1 MRHNA, CDR2 SNTAGT. The CDR3 has 15 residues. The CDR3 reads CASSAEGGVNTEAFF. The CDR3 region has the DNA TGTGCCAGCAGTGCCGAGGGAGGGGTGAACACTGAAGCTTTCTTT.

This chain links TRBV5-1 with TRBJ1-5; 7 nucleotides line up with TRBD1. The CDR3 consists of 18 residues. Germline V lookup: CDR1 SGHRS, CDR2 YFSETQ. Trimming cost V 3 bases and J 0 bases; bases outside gene matches: 12. The CDR3 loop reads CASSWGPGGRDSNQPQHF. CDR3 DNA: TGCGCCAGCAGCTGGGGGCCAGGGGGAAGGGATAGCAATCAGCCCCAGCATTTT.